Below, one T cell receptor (beta chain) is given with its context. A much larger clone sits a single nucleotide away, making a read error possible. This sample stems from a study of Graves' ophthalmopathy and Graves' hyperthyroidism. Study in general: Cases classed as stable hyperthyroidism had no ophthalmopathy within 18 months of follow-up.

V was trimmed by 6 bases and J by 2 bases, leaving 16 bases between them. CDR3 length equals 14 residues. The germline gives CDR1 DFQATT, CDR2 SNEGSKA (reference sequence). RNA transcripts yielded amplified TCR beta CDR3 regions. RT-PCR in the first round used HTBI primers; a second-round multiplex PCR followed. TCRdb reprocessed the multiplex PCR reads with MiXCR, giving one entry per CDR3 protein. The sample holds about 1.1 million distinct CDR3 sequences, less than 45% seen once. The chain uses TRBV20-1 and TRBJ2-5; TRBD1 might be the D (5 bases). Material for sequencing was peripheral blood or thyroid tissue (not recorded which). The TCR was taken from an adult man with Graves' hyperthyroidism. The chain's CDR3 is CSASRAGFQETQYF. In DNA form, the CDR3 reads TGCAGTGCCAGTAGGGCAGGGTTTCAAGAGACCCAGTACTTC.